These 4 T cell receptor beta chains were all obtained from the same sample, sequenced in a study of Graves' ophthalmopathy and Graves' hyperthyroidism. The authors amplified TCR beta CDR3 regions, and they did so from RNA transcripts for repertoire sequencing. First-round RT-PCR used HTBI primers; second-round multiplex PCR followed. TCRdb re-derived calls from the multiplex PCR reads in MiXCR, one entry per CDR3 protein. The sample comprises 300,000 to 400,000 distinct CDR3 sequences, roughly 15% of which are singletons, and about 12% rests with the top ten. The specimen sequenced was peripheral blood. The receptors stem from an adult man with Graves' ophthalmopathy.

This clonotype was recorded at least ten times. The chain combines TRBV28 with TRBJ2-5; possible D gene TRBD1, 6 bases. The CDR3 contains 13 residues. The V end lost 3 bases, the J end lost 3 bases, and 8 bases lay between the germline ends. Germline CDR1 and CDR2: MDHEN and SYDVKM. This CDR3 is CASSFTGKETQYF. As DNA, the CDR3 is TGTGCCAGCAGTTTCACAGGGAAAGAGACCCAGTACTTC.

The chain uses TRBV6-1 and TRBJ1-1; 7 bases fit TRBD1. Germline assignment: CDR1 MNHNS and CDR2 SASEGT. The CDR3 runs to 15 residues. The J segment lost 2 bases and the V segment lost 3 bases, leaving 6 bases of the junction unmatched. DNA of the CDR3: TGTGCCAGCAGTGATCTGGGACAGCTTAACACTGAAGCTTTCTTT. Encoded protein: CASSDLGQLNTEAFF.

The chain couples TRBV27 to TRBJ1-1; 11 positions match TRBD1. This CDR3 is built from 16 residues. V lost 3 bases and J lost 3; bases outside the gene matches: 6. Germline V gene sequence: CDR1 MNHEY, CDR2 SMNVEV (reference sequence). CDR3 DNA: TGTGCCAGCAGTTTTTCAGGACAGGGGGCATACACTGAAGCTTTCTTT. Encoded protein: CASSFSGQGAYTEAFF.

In its sample, this clonotype was seen many times. The chain has TRBV4-1 and TRBJ2-7, with a weak D call TRBD2 (5 bases). In germline, CDR1 is MGHRA, CDR2 YSYEKL. The V end lost 5 bases, the J end lost 0 bases, and 14 bases lay between the germline ends. This CDR3 is built from 15 residues. In DNA form, the CDR3 reads TGCGCCAGCAGCTCCCTAACGGGGAGCTCCTACGAGCAGTACTTC. Protein: CASSSLTGSSYEQYF.